A single sample gave rise to the 20 T cell receptor beta chains below, sequenced in a study of response to subunit inactivated influenza vaccine. TCRdb fed the RT-PCR reads into MiXCR, producing one record per CDR3 protein. Here the sample spans over 800,000 distinct CDR3 sequences, approximately 22% being singletons. The sequencing used PBMCs from blood, collected around 5 days after vaccination. These receptors came from a man aged 50 to 59 who received an inactivated influenza vaccine.

The genes are TRBV25-1 and TRBJ2-5; no firm D call. CDR1 MGHDK and CDR2 SYGVNS come from the germline V gene. Trimming left V 6 bases short and J 2 bases short, with 13 bases between. This CDR3 has 14 amino acids. This CDR3 is CASSAMGGQETQYF. The CDR3 DNA reads TGTGCCAGCAGCGCCATGGGCGGTCAAGAGACCCAGTACTTC.

This clonotype was recorded at least ten times. This chain joins TRBV4-3 and TRBJ2-5; tentatively, D is TRBD1 or TRBD2 (5 bases each). CDR3 length: 14 residues. Trimming removed 0 bases at V and 2 bases at J, with 7 bases between. Germline assignment: CDR1 LGHNA and CDR2 YSLEER. This CDR3 reads CASSQDWGQETQYF. The CDR3 region has the DNA TGCGCCAGCAGCCAAGACTGGGGGCAAGAGACCCAGTACTTC.

The sample holds a few counts of this clonotype. V is TRBV29-1 and J is TRBJ2-1; TRBD1 is a possible D gene (6 bases). With 7 bases removed from V and 4 bases from J, the gap between germline ends came to 14 bases. The length of the CDR3 is 13 residues. Germline V gene lookup returns CDR1 SQVTM and CDR2 ANQGSEA. CDR3 amino acids: CSARQAPYNEQFF. Written as DNA, the CDR3 is TGCAGCGCAAGACAGGCGCCTTACAATGAGCAGTTCTTC.

This clonotype came up a few times. This chain uses TRBV11-1 with TRBJ2-7; D might be TRBD2 (5 bases). V lost 4 bases and J lost 2, with 30 bases in between. CDR1 is SGHAT and CDR2 is FQDESV in the germline V gene (reference sequence). The CDR3 has 20 amino acids. CDR3 amino acids: CASSYLAPRSGRPITYEQYF. In nucleotides, the CDR3 is TGTGCCAGCAGCTATCTAGCCCCCCGGAGCGGCAGGCCAATTACCTACGAGCAGTACTTC.

This clonotype has a handful of counts. The chain links TRBV7-9 to TRBJ2-5; 7 nucleotides line up with TRBD2. V lost 4 bases and J lost 5; bases outside the gene matches: 7. Germline-derived CDR1 and CDR2 are SEHNR and FQNEAQ (reference sequence). CDR3 size: 14 residues. The DNA for the CDR3 is TGTGCCAGCAGCTATACTAGCGCTTCGGAGACCCAGTACTTC. It codes for CASSYTSASETQYF.

The V call is TRBV2, the J call TRBJ2-5, with 7 bases that match TRBD1. CDR3 length: 14 amino acids. Germline V CDR1 and CDR2: SNHLY, FYNNEI. Trimming removed 8 bases from V and 5 bases from J; junction bases left unmatched: 11. CDR3 in DNA: TGTGCCAGCGCGGACAGGAGACGTCCGGAGACCCAGTACTTC. It specifies CASADRRRPETQYF.

The chain carries TRBV4-2 and TRBJ2-1; TRBD1 matches at 8 bases. With 1 base clipped from V and 6 bases from J, the junction kept 5 bases outside the gene matches. CDR3 length: 15 amino acids. Germline V lookup: CDR1 LGHNA, CDR2 YNFKEQ. As DNA, the CDR3 is TGTGCCAGCAGCCAAGCAGGACAGGGTTTCAATGAGCAGTTCTTC. Residues: CASSQAGQGFNEQFF.

This clonotype was found many times. The chain combines TRBV6-5 with TRBJ2-5, with D perhaps assigned TRBD1 or TRBD2 (5 bases each). CDR3 length: 14 residues. Germline lookup yields CDR1 MNHEY and CDR2 SVGAGI. With 3 bases removed from V and 4 bases from J, the gap between germline ends came to 12 bases. The CDR3 protein is CASSYLGVRETQYF. The CDR3 DNA reads as TGTGCCAGCAGTTATTTGGGGGTACGAGAGACCCAGTACTTC.

This clonotype has a handful of counts. This CDR3 is CASSLTSGAGDTQYF. CDR3 bases: TGCGCCAGCAGTTTGACTAGCGGAGCCGGAGATACGCAGTATTTT. The J gene is TRBJ2-3, the V gene TRBV10-2; 9 bases are shared with TRBD2. This CDR3 has 15 residues. Per the germline V gene, CDR1 is WSHSY and CDR2 is SAAADI. The V and J ends lost 5 bases and 5 bases, in that order; junction bases with no gene match: 8.

The table lists this clonotype with a few counts. This chain connects TRBV5-1 to TRBJ2-1, with D maybe TRBD1 (6 bases). Trimming stripped 3 bases from V and 9 bases from J, with 19 bases between. Germline V CDR1 and CDR2: SGHRS, YFSETQ. The CDR3 is 15 residues long. CDR3 in amino acids: CASSSLSDSGSEQFF. CDR3 bases: TGCGCCAGCAGCTCTCTTTCGGACAGTGGGAGTGAGCAGTTCTTC.

The V call is TRBV20-1, the J call TRBJ2-2, with unresolved D. There are 13 residues in the CDR3. V lost 0 bases to trimming and J lost 3 bases, with 5 bases between them. Germline V lookup: CDR1 DFQATT, CDR2 SNEGSKA (reference sequence). CDR3 loop: CSARELDTGELFF. In DNA form, the CDR3 reads TGCAGTGCTAGAGAATTGGACACCGGGGAGCTGTTTTTT.

This chain connects TRBV6-5 to TRBJ2-3, with 9 bases aligning to TRBD1. The CDR3 spans 18 residues. CDR1 MNHEY and CDR2 SVGAGI come from the germline V gene. After removal of 0 bases from V and 5 bases from J, the junction contained 12 bases not matched to a gene. The CDR3 sequence is CASSYSTAWGTGKDTQYF. CDR3 coding DNA: TGTGCCAGCAGTTACTCGACTGCCTGGGGGACAGGGAAAGATACGCAGTATTTT.

Only a few counts were recorded for this clonotype. V is TRBV6-1 and J is TRBJ2-5, with 9 nucleotides matching TRBD1. Trimming removed 8 bases from V and 4 bases from J; junction bases left unmatched: 2. The germline CDR1 and CDR2 sequences are MNHNS and SASEGT. This CDR3 spans 12 amino acids. CDR3 coding DNA: TGTGCCAGCCACAGGGGGCGAGAGACCCAGTACTTC. Amino acids: CASHRGRETQYF.

The J gene is TRBJ1-2, the V gene TRBV4-1; a possible D gene is TRBD1 (5 bases). This CDR3 is 17 amino acids long. Trimming shortened V by 1 base and J by 5 bases, and 20 bases separated the two germline ends. Germline CDR1 MGHRA, CDR2 YSYEKL. CDR3 in DNA: TGCGCCAGCAGCCAAGTCTTTCCCTTATGGCAGGGTTATGGCTACACCTTC. This gives the protein CASSQVFPLWQGYGYTF.

This clonotype has more than one count but fewer than ten. V gene TRBV4-2 combines with J gene TRBJ1-1; D call uncertain. This CDR3 is built from 14 residues. Trimming removed 2 bases at V and 0 bases at J, with 7 bases between. CDR1 and CDR2 (germline): LGHNA, YNFKEQ. CDR3 loop: CASSQRAVNTEAFF. The CDR3 nucleotides are TGTGCCAGCAGCCAAAGGGCCGTGAACACTGAAGCTTTCTTT.

This clonotype showed up just a few times. The chain carries TRBV5-1 and TRBJ2-2, with TRBD1 matching over 11 bases. Per the germline V gene, CDR1 is SGHRS and CDR2 is YFSETQ. With 4 bases clipped from V and 7 bases from J, the junction kept 6 bases outside the gene matches. CDR3 size: 15 residues. The CDR3, as DNA: TGCGCCAGCAGCGGGAGGACAGGGGGCAACGGGGAGCTGTTTTTT. It encodes CASSGRTGGNGELFF.

The chain couples TRBV12-3 or TRBV12-4 to TRBJ2-3; D is possibly TRBD2 (6 bases). The CDR3 has 15 residues. Trimming cost V 3 bases and J 3 bases, with 13 bases left between them. The CDR3 DNA is TGTGCCAGCAGTTTTTTTCGCGGGATGACAGATACGCAGTATTTT. Encoded protein: CASSFFRGMTDTQYF.

The chain links TRBV12-3 or TRBV12-4 to TRBJ2-3; TRBD2 agrees at 11 bases. This CDR3 has 16 amino acids. With V trimmed by 6 bases and J by 1 base, 6 bases remained unmatched. The CDR3 DNA is TGTGCCAGCAGGCCGGAGACTAGCGGGGGCACAGATACGCAGTATTTT. It yields the protein CASRPETSGGTDTQYF.

This clonotype was counted a few times. The chain combines TRBV12-3 or TRBV12-4 with TRBJ2-3; D is uncertain. The CDR3 covers 13 residues. V dropped 3 bases and J dropped 4 bases, with 8 bases sitting between them. As DNA, the CDR3 is TGTGCCAGCAGTTTTACGTTTTCAGATACGCAGTATTTT. Protein sequence: CASSFTFSDTQYF.

This clonotype was counted a few times. The rearrangement links TRBV7-6 to TRBJ2-3, with 10 bases matching TRBD2. Germline CDR1 is SGHVS and CDR2 is FNYEAQ. The trim removed 6 bases at V and 2 bases at J, leaving 5 bases unmatched. This CDR3 region has 15 residues. The CDR3 is CASRPTSGVTDTQYF. The CDR3 DNA reads TGTGCCAGCAGACCTACTAGCGGGGTCACAGATACGCAGTATTTT.